This passage covers 4 T cell receptor beta chains from one sample sequenced in a study of blood T cells in healthy people across ages. Sample-barcoded 5' priming and a J-beta primer mix drove a second PCR of 7 to 11 cycles. TCRdb re-called the 5' RACE reads through MiXCR, storing one row per CDR3 protein. The sample shows hundreds of thousands of distinct CDR3 sequences, around 54% of them seen only once. The sequenced sample consisted of blood. The receptors were gathered from a man aged 55 to 70 in good health.

The count of this clonotype is one. The chain uses TRBV2 and TRBJ1-1, with 8 bases fitting TRBD1. V was clipped by 6 bases and J by 4 bases; unmatched bases: 7. Germline CDR1 is SNHLY and CDR2 is FYNNEI. The CDR3 extends over 14 amino acids. Here the CDR3 DNA reads TGTGCCAGCAGCCGGGACAGGCCGCCCACTGAAGCTTTCTTT. Translated: CASSRDRPPTEAFF.

This clonotype has a handful of counts. The rearrangement links TRBV7-2 to TRBJ2-5; D gene uncertain. Near its end, the DNA agrees better with TRBJ2-7, so the J call may be wrong. The germline V gene encodes CDR1 SGHTA and CDR2 FQGNSA. CDR3 length equals 13 residues. CDR3 sequence: CASSLVLRNEQYF. CDR3 nucleotide sequence: TGTGCCAGCAGCTTAGTACTAAGGAACGAGCAGTACTTC.

Written as DNA, the CDR3 is TGCAGCGTTGATAGAGGTTCCAATGAGCAGTTCTTC. Its protein is CSVDRGSNEQFF. This rearrangement joins TRBV29-1 to TRBJ2-1; D gene ambiguous. Trimming stripped 3 bases from V and 6 bases from J, with 9 bases between. There are 12 residues in the CDR3. Germline V gene data show CDR1 as SQVTM and CDR2 as ANQGSEA.

The J gene is TRBJ1-2, the V gene TRBV20-1; D remains unclear. Germline CDR1 is DFQATT and CDR2 is SNEGSKA (reference sequence). V lost 4 bases to trimming and J lost 3 bases, with 6 bases between them. This CDR3 is built from 11 residues. CDR3 in DNA: TGCAGTGCTACGAAGGACTATGGCTACACCTTC. It specifies CSATKDYGYTF.